A single sample gave rise to the 10 T cell receptor beta chains below, sequenced in a study of blood T cell repertoires in COVID-19 (dated by TCRdb to the early 2020s). Receptor libraries were prepared by the immunoSEQ multiplex PCR assay. Held by TCRdb, this immuneACCESS table contains in-frame sequences only and omits some clones. Under half of the omission traces to an unresolved V gene where checked; the cause of the rest is unknown. Recorded for this sample are around 500,000 clones; over 75% of them occurred a single time. Together, the top ten hold approximately 2.9% of the sample. The sample taken for sequencing was peripheral blood. The receptors here all came from a human donor in a cohort sampled during active COVID-19.

The chain has TRBV11-2 and TRBJ2-7; the D gene is possibly TRBD2 (7 bases). V was shortened by 7 bases and J by 5 bases, with 15 bases between the two germline ends. Germline V gene data show CDR1 as SGHAT and CDR2 as FQNNGV. The CDR3 has 13 residues. The CDR3 DNA reads TGTGCCAGCAAAGGGGGGGGCCGGGACGAGCAGTACTTC. This gives the protein CASKGGGRDEQYF. Based on the CDR3 plus reference TRBV11-2 and TRBJ2-7, the full variable domain is EAGVAQSPRYKIIEKRQSVAFWCNPISGHATLYWYQQILGQGPKLLIQFQNNGVVDDSQLPKDRFSAERLKGVDSTLKIQPAKLEDSAVYLCASKGGGRDEQYFGPGTRLTVT.

V usage is TRBV2 and J usage is TRBJ2-3; possibly TRBD2 for D (6 bases). Germline V gene lookup returns CDR1 SNHLY and CDR2 FYNNEI. Trimming left V 8 bases short and J 1 base short, with 13 bases between. This CDR3 is 14 amino acids long. The CDR3, as DNA: TGTGCCAGCTTGAGGGACTCCGGCACAGATACGCAGTATTTT. Residues: CASLRDSGTDTQYF.

This chain uses TRBV7-9 with TRBJ1-1, with D perhaps TRBD1 (5 bases). CDR1 and CDR2 (germline): SEHNR, FQNEAQ (reference sequence). The ends were cut back, 4 bases at V and 0 bases at J, with 12 bases in the middle. The CDR3 is 15 amino acids. The CDR3 loop is CASSSHRQMNTEAFF. The DNA for the CDR3 is TGTGCCAGCAGCTCCCACCGACAGATGAACACTGAAGCTTTCTTT.

The chain has TRBV6-1 and TRBJ2-1, with D perhaps matching TRBD1 (5 bases). The V end lost 2 bases, the J end lost 4 bases, and 12 bases lay between the germline ends. CDR1 is MNHNS and CDR2 is SASEGT in the germline V gene. The CDR3 length is 15 residues. CDR3 bases: TGTGCCAGCAGTGAATACGCGGACACTTACAATGAGCAGTTCTTC. Translating gives CASSEYADTYNEQFF.

V gene TRBV7-9 combines with J gene TRBJ1-3, with a weak D call TRBD1 (5 bases). This CDR3 comprises 17 residues. Germline V gives CDR1 SEHNR, CDR2 FQNEAQ (reference sequence). The V end was cut by 5 bases, the J end by 4 bases, with 21 bases between. The CDR3 bases are TGTGCCAGCAGCCGTGATATTCCCGGGGGGGAAGGAAACACCATATATTTT. This encodes CASSRDIPGGEGNTIYF.

The rearrangement joins TRBV7-2 to TRBJ2-1; tentative D call: TRBD1 (6 bases). The CDR3 is made up of 11 amino acids. Germline loops: CDR1 SGHTA, CDR2 FQGNSA. With 2 bases removed from V and 15 bases from J, the gap between germline ends came to 11 bases. CDR3 in DNA: TGTGCCAGCAGCTTAAGGACAGTTCCGTTCTTC. Translating it yields CASSLRTVPFF. The full variable domain, with the rest looked up from reference TRBV7-2 and TRBJ2-1, is GAGVSQSPSNKVTEKGKDVELRCDPISGHTALYWYRQSLGQGLEFLIYFQGNSAPDKSGLPSDRFSAERTGGSVSTLTIQRTQQEDSAVYLCASSLRTVPFFGPGTRLTVL.

The rearrangement links TRBV18 to TRBJ1-5, with TRBD1 identical over 9 bases. The V and J ends lost 6 bases and 2 bases, in that order; junction bases with no gene match: 14. Per the germline V gene, CDR1 is KGHSH and CDR2 is LQKENI. This CDR3 contains 18 residues. The CDR3 spells CASSSGTGPGKGNQPQHF. The CDR3 DNA sequence: TGTGCCAGCTCTTCCGGGACAGGGCCTGGTAAAGGCAATCAGCCCCAGCATTTT.

Many counts were recorded for this clone. The chain uses TRBV24-1 and TRBJ2-1, with a tentative D call TRBD1 (5 bases). Trimming left V 5 bases short and J 8 bases short, with 9 bases between. Germline CDR1 reads KGHDR; CDR2 reads SFDVKD. The CDR3 covers 12 residues. In DNA form, the CDR3 reads TGTGCCACCAGTGCAGGGTGGGATGAGCAGTTCTTC. Translation gives CATSAGWDEQFF.

The chain recombines TRBV27 with TRBJ1-5; D possibly corresponds to TRBD1 (6 bases). Germline CDR1 and CDR2: MNHEY and SMNVEV (reference sequence). The germline V and J ends were trimmed by 6 bases and 1 base, with 22 bases remaining between them. The CDR3 extends over 18 amino acids. The CDR3 protein is CASRPFGVYQGSNQPQHF. The CDR3 bases are TGTGCCAGCAGACCCTTTGGCGTGTACCAGGGGAGCAATCAGCCCCAGCATTTT.

The V call is TRBV7-9, the J call TRBJ2-3; no reliable D call. This CDR3 spans 15 amino acids. The V gene's germline CDR1 is SEHNR and CDR2 FQNEAQ (reference sequence). V lost 1 base and J lost 0, with 8 bases in between. CDR3 nucleotides: TGTGCCAGCAGCTTAGGCCAGGATAGCACAGATACGCAGTATTTT. Amino acids: CASSLGQDSTDTQYF.